Each of the 5 T cell receptor beta chains below was sequenced from the same sample in a study of blood T cell repertoires in COVID-19. TCRdb's copy holds only in-frame clones and misses some; the assay was immunoSEQ multiplex PCR. The sample has 70,000 to 85,000 clones, around 87% seen once. Material for sequencing was peripheral blood. The receptors were sampled from a woman aged 45-65 years with active or convalescent COVID-19.

The chain is built from TRBV27 and TRBJ2-7, with TRBD2 matching 7 bases. This CDR3 region has 14 residues. Germline values: CDR1 MNHEY, CDR2 SMNVEV (reference sequence). With 5 bases clipped from V and 7 bases from J, the junction kept 11 bases outside the gene matches. The CDR3 is CASSILGTTREQYF. The CDR3 nucleotides are TGTGCCAGCAGTATCCTCGGGACTACGAGGGAGCAGTACTTC.

The genes are TRBV7-3 and TRBJ1-4; D possibly corresponds to TRBD1 (5 bases). Germline CDR1 and CDR2: SGHTA and FQGTGA. Trimming removed 5 bases from V and 8 bases from J, with 18 bases in between. This CDR3 is built from 15 residues. The CDR3 is CASSQSGGSEEKLFF. CDR3 coding DNA: TGTGCCAGCAGCCAATCCGGGGGTTCAGAAGAAAAACTGTTTTTT.

The chain joins TRBV7-2 to TRBJ1-4, with no clear D. This CDR3 is built from 12 residues. Trimming shortened V by 5 bases and J by 8 bases, and 9 bases separated the two germline ends. Looked up from germline, CDR1 is SGHTA and CDR2 is FQGNSA. CDR3 coding DNA: TGTGCCAGCAGCCTAGTGGGCGAAAAACTGTTTTTT. This gives the protein CASSLVGEKLFF. The full variable domain, in which reference TRBV7-2 and TRBJ1-4 provide the parts outside the CDR3, is GAGVSQSPSNKVTEKGKDVELRCDPISGHTALYWYRQSLGQGLEFLIYFQGNSAPDKSGLPSDRFSAERTGGSVSTLTIQRTQQEDSAVYLCASSLVGEKLFFGSGTQLSVL.

The gene calls are TRBV6-6 and TRBJ1-1; no firm D call. CDR3 length: 14 amino acids. V was pared by 6 bases and J by 5 bases, with 16 bases between. CDR1 is MNHNY, CDR2 SVGAGI, per germline (reference sequence). The CDR3 spells CASREPISPTEAFF. For the CDR3, the DNA is TGTGCCAGCAGGGAGCCCATCTCCCCTACTGAAGCTTTCTTT.

The chain combines TRBV2 with TRBJ2-7, with D tentatively TRBD1 (6 bases). The V end was cut by 6 bases, the J end by 3 bases, with 15 bases between. The CDR3 contains 14 residues. CDR1 and CDR2 (germline): SNHLY, FYNNEI. The CDR3 loop is CASSWVDRNYEQYF. The CDR3 DNA sequence: TGTGCCAGCAGCTGGGTAGACAGGAACTACGAGCAGTACTTC.